The rows below give T cell receptor beta chains drawn from one sample of a study of blood T cells in healthy people across ages. TCRdb analysed the 5' RACE reads with MiXCR anew, one entry per CDR3 protein. The sample shows some 1,000,000 distinct CDR3 sequences, about 23% of them seen only once. The data also belong to a second study, concerning T cells of mothers and their children.

Sequencing was carried out using blood. Receptor source: a girl aged 2 to 9 in good health. Each CDR3 is given with its conserved first and last residue. A D gene is named only where the DNA matches it firmly. For some rows the clone size is stated as once, few or many, or as a class when expanded; others skip it.

d_call clone_size v_call cdr3_aa
NA NA TRBV24-1 CATSDEGSWETQYF
NA few TRBV7-9 CASSLGSIRNEQFF
NA NA TRBV5-1 CASRAQTEAFF
NA few TRBV7-9 CASSEVNHEQFF
TRBD2 NA TRBV11-1 CASSYQIAGAGTDTQYF
TRBD2 once TRBV12-3/TRBV12-4 CASSLGSGSGQFF
TRBD1 NA TRBV10-3 CAITGTANGGYTF
NA few TRBV20-1 CSAREAYGTDTQYF
TRBD1 NA TRBV29-1 CSPRRQGSGEQFF
NA NA TRBV6-1 CASKSPSAGGYEQYF
TRBD2 NA TRBV19 CASSSLAGGPTDTQYF
NA NA TRBV20-1 CSALFGGVEAFF
TRBD2 NA TRBV7-2 CASSLGGGYGTDTQYF
TRBD2 few TRBV20-1 CSAAPSAGVHNEQFF
TRBD2 NA TRBV7-3 CASKAGANYNEQFF
TRBD2 NA TRBV12-3/TRBV12-4 CASSLGRGVSSSTDTQYF
NA few TRBV27 CASSNRGTGYEQYF
NA NA TRBV28 CASSFRGLNSPLHF
NA NA TRBV6-1 CASAQRLKIYEQYF
TRBD2 NA TRBV7-3 CASSPYASGVQETQYF
NA many TRBV6-5 CASSKNQADTQYF
NA few TRBV7-2 CASSLGLSNSTYQPQHF
TRBD1 NA TRBV29-1 CSVGPRQGSTEAFF
NA NA TRBV9 CASSVEGAGAPDTQYF
NA few TRBV13 CASSPARASEQYF
TRBD1 few TRBV5-6 CASSRRPGGRDEQYF
NA NA TRBV20-1 CSARDLGGMGSNEQFF
NA few TRBV20-1 CSARDRLGYGYTF
TRBD2 many TRBV10-2 CASLATSGGTDTQYF
NA few TRBV12-5 CASGQGLEQFF
NA few TRBV5-1 CASSLDGGTGTQYF
TRBD1 NA TRBV24-1 CATSDLGQGMNNEQFF
NA NA TRBV5-1 CASSFGAHRDEQYF
NA few TRBV7-8 CASSLNRHTIYF
TRBD1 few TRBV5-1 CASSRDVQGGRNEAFF
NA NA TRBV4-1 CASSQDKVYEQYF
NA NA TRBV5-1 CASSLVLSLLTDTQYF
NA NA TRBV29-1 CSVAIDNSYEQYF
NA NA TRBV11-2 CASSLDPSRVSEQYF
NA NA TRBV20-1 CSARDPGGGDGYAF
TRBD2 few TRBV10-1 CASSAQLAGNIQYF
NA NA TRBV7-9 CASSYAGLGGTEAFF
TRBD2 few TRBV13 CASSVGTSFWDVDEQFF
NA few TRBV7-2 CASSLDLRGGRNYGYTF
TRBD2 once TRBV3-1 CASGPVAGLTEETQYF
TRBD1 many TRBV20-1 CSARELGQGDTGELFF